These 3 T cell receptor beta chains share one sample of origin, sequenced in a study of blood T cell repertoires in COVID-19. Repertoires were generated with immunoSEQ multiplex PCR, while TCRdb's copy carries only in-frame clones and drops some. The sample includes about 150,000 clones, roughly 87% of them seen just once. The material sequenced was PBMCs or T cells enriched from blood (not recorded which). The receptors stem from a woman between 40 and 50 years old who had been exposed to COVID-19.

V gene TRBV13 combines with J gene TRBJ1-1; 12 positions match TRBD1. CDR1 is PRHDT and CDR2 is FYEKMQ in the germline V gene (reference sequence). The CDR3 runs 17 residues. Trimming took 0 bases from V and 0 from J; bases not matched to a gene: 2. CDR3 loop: CASSLGGTGGLNTEAFF. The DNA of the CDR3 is TGTGCCAGCAGCTTAGGCGGGACAGGGGGCCTGAACACTGAAGCTTTCTTT.

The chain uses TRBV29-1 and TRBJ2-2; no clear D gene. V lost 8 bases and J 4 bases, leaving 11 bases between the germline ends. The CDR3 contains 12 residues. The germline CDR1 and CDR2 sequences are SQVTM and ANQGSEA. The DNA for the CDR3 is TGCAGCCCTGAACGCGGCACCGGGGAGCTGTTTTTT. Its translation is CSPERGTGELFF.

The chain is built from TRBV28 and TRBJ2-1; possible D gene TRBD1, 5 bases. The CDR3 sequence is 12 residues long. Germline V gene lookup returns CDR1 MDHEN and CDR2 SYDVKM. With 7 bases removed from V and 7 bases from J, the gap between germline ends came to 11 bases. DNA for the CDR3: TGTGCCAGCACCATTCAGGGTAATGAGCAGTTCTTC. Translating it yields CASTIQGNEQFF.